A single sample gave rise to the 27 T cell receptor beta chains below, sequenced in a study of T-cell reconstitution after alpha-beta-depleted transplantation in children. Preparation of the TCRbeta library used unique molecular identifiers. TCRdb passed the PCR reads through MiXCR, listing each CDR3 protein once. The sample lists around 450,000 distinct CDR3 sequences, approximately 10% occurring once. Sequencing was performed on PBMCs, taken before TCRalphabeta/CD19-depleted stem cell transplant. The receptors derive from a child aged 2 to 15 with inherited bone marrow failure, due to receive a stem cell transplant.

This clonotype occurred a few times. The V and J genes are TRBV12-3 or TRBV12-4 and TRBJ2-7, with a tentative D call TRBD2 (6 bases). Between the trimmed V and J ends, which lost 3 bases and 3 bases, there was a span of 18 bases. This CDR3 has 16 amino acids. CDR3 DNA: TGTGCCAGCAGTTTCACGACTAGTCTCGGGTACTACGAGCAGTACTTC. Translation gives CASSFTTSLGYYEQYF.

This rearrangement joins TRBV19 to TRBJ2-1; D gene uncertain. Germline V CDR1 and CDR2: LNHDA, SQIVND (reference sequence). CDR3 size: 14 residues. Trimming cost V 5 bases and J 0 bases, with 8 bases left between them. CDR3 nucleotides: TGTGCCAGTAGTGGCCAGAGCTCCTACAATGAGCAGTTCTTC. Translating gives CASSGQSSYNEQFF.

This clonotype was picked up many times. CDR3 residues: CSVGFKVPYNEQFF. CDR3 in DNA: TGCAGCGTTGGCTTCAAGGTGCCCTACAATGAGCAGTTCTTC. This rearrangement joins TRBV29-1 to TRBJ2-1, with no clear D. CDR3 size: 14 residues. Trimming stripped 4 bases from V and 2 bases from J, with 12 bases between. Looked up from germline, CDR1 is SQVTM and CDR2 is ANQGSEA.

This clonotype was observed a few times. The rearrangement joins TRBV20-1 to TRBJ2-2; the match to TRBD2 covers 7 bases. Looked up from germline, CDR1 is DFQATT and CDR2 is SNEGSKA (reference sequence). After removal of 3 bases from V and 4 bases from J, the junction contained 5 bases not matched to a gene. The CDR3 runs 14 residues. Here the CDR3 reads CSASPGRGTGELFF. CDR3 DNA sequence: TGCAGTGCTAGTCCTGGGAGGGGCACCGGGGAGCTGTTTTTT.

This clonotype has ten or more counts. The chain is built from TRBV15 and TRBJ2-4; D gene uncertain. Germline CDR1 LNHNV, CDR2 YYDKDF (reference sequence). Trimming left V 5 bases short and J 10 bases short, with 12 bases between. The CDR3 consists of 12 residues. CDR3 protein: CATSPPGIIQYF. The CDR3 coding sequence is TGTGCCACCAGCCCCCCAGGAATTATTCAGTACTTC.

This clonotype turned up a few times. The chain employs TRBV12-3 or TRBV12-4 and TRBJ1-5; possibly TRBD1 for D (5 bases). V was trimmed by 5 bases and J by 13 bases, leaving 15 bases between them. The CDR3 sequence is 12 residues long. The CDR3 loop is CASSELTETQHF. The CDR3, as DNA: TGTGCCAGCAGTGAGTTGACAGAAACACAGCATTTT.

At least ten counts were recorded for this clonotype. V and J are TRBV24-1 and TRBJ2-5; TRBD1 matches at 9 bases. Germline trimming cut 9 bases from V and 5 bases from J; bases unmatched to any gene: 6. Germline CDR1 reads KGHDR; CDR2 reads SFDVKD. This CDR3 contains 13 residues. As DNA, the CDR3 is TGTGCCACCGGATCCGGGACAGGGGAGACCCAGTACTTC. Its translation: CATGSGTGETQYF.

A few counts support this clonotype. The rearrangement links TRBV23-1 to TRBJ2-3; 8 bases map to TRBD2. TRBV23-1 qualifies as an ORF whose function is uncertain. CDR3 size: 15 residues. V lost 3 bases, J lost 6 bases, and 8 bases stayed unmatched. The CDR3 spells CASSHGREGRDTQYF. DNA for the CDR3: TGCGCCAGCAGTCACGGACGGGAGGGCCGGGATACGCAGTATTTT.

Ten or more counts support this clonotype. This chain links TRBV6-2 or TRBV6-3 with TRBJ2-1, with D possibly being TRBD2 (7 bases). Per germline, CDR1 MNHEY and CDR2 SVGEGT. The CDR3 sequence is 16 residues long. V was clipped by 8 bases and J by 4 bases, with 21 bases between them. DNA of the CDR3: TGTGCCAGCGGGAGGGGGACTCCCCCTCGGTACAATGAGCAGTTCTTC. Its protein is CASGRGTPPRYNEQFF.

This clonotype was picked up many times. This chain links TRBV4-2 with TRBJ2-5; possibly TRBD2 for D (6 bases). This CDR3 is built from 16 residues. The V gene lost 4 bases and the J gene lost 5 bases, with 20 bases spanning the gap. CDR1 and CDR2 (germline): LGHNA, YNFKEQ. DNA for the CDR3: TGTGCCAGCAGCCCCCCCCATAGCGGTCCAAGGGAGACCCAGTACTTC. Protein sequence: CASSPPHSGPRETQYF.

This clonotype was recorded many times. The rearrangement links TRBV5-1 to TRBJ2-2; D gene unclear. V was cut by 0 bases and J by 5 bases, with 14 bases left in between. Germline V gene lookup returns CDR1 SGHRS and CDR2 YFSETQ. CDR3 length: 16 residues. CDR3 bases: TGCGCCAGCAGCTTGGAGACTGGTTATGCGACCGGGGAGCTGTTTTTT. Protein product: CASSLETGYATGELFF.

This clonotype showed up many times. The gene calls are TRBV29-1 and TRBJ2-1; maybe TRBD2 (5 bases). CDR3 size: 14 residues. CDR1 and CDR2 (germline): SQVTM, ANQGSEA. The V end lost 4 bases, the J end lost 4 bases, and 14 bases lay between the germline ends. DNA for the CDR3: TGCAGCGTTGGAGACTACGAAGAATACAATGAGCAGTTCTTC. It is translated as CSVGDYEEYNEQFF.

This clonotype occurred many times. V is TRBV6-6 and J is TRBJ1-1; D gene unclear. Trimming took 3 bases from V and 5 from J, leaving 10 bases between them. The CDR3 contains 13 residues. In germline, CDR1 is MNHNY, CDR2 SVGAGI (reference sequence). This chain's CDR3 is CASSYSKGTEAFF. In DNA form, the CDR3 reads TGTGCCAGCAGTTATTCGAAGGGAACTGAAGCTTTCTTT.

A few counts support this clonotype. The chain carries TRBV4-1 and TRBJ1-6; D is possibly TRBD1 (5 bases). The CDR3 extends over 17 amino acids. The germline V gene encodes CDR1 MGHRA and CDR2 YSYEKL. Trimming stripped 0 bases from V and 6 bases from J, with 15 bases between. Here the CDR3 reads CASSQDRQRAFNSPLHF. CDR3 bases: TGCGCCAGCAGCCAAGATAGACAGCGAGCTTTTAATTCACCCCTCCACTTT.

This clonotype was recorded at least ten times. The chain uses TRBV20-1 and TRBJ1-4; TRBD1 matches 9 bases. Trimming cost V 1 base and J 8 bases; bases outside gene matches: 5. The CDR3 has 14 amino acids. Germline assignment: CDR1 DFQATT and CDR2 SNEGSKA (reference sequence). The CDR3 DNA sequence: TGCAGTGCTAGAGCGTTACAGGGGGCGGAAAAACTGTTTTTT. Protein: CSARALQGAEKLFF.

In this sample, this clonotype turned up many times. The chain employs TRBV7-9 and TRBJ2-1; TRBD2 matches 7 bases. Unmatched junction bases numbered 2, after V lost 0 bases and J lost 3 bases. Germline lookup yields CDR1 SEHNR and CDR2 FQNEAQ (reference sequence). The CDR3 totals 15 residues. The CDR3 nucleotides are TGTGCCAGCAGCTTAGCGGGAGGGCACTACAATGAGCAGTTCTTC. Translated, it gives CASSLAGGHYNEQFF.

The chain carries TRBV11-3 and TRBJ2-3; perhaps TRBD1 as D (6 bases). Trimming shortened V by 2 bases and J by 7 bases, and 13 bases separated the two germline ends. Germline loops: CDR1 SGHNT, CDR2 YENEEA. The CDR3 runs 14 residues. CDR3 bases: TGTGCCAGCAGCTTAAGGGGTGACAGGAATACGCAGTATTTT. It translates to CASSLRGDRNTQYF.

This clonotype was detected ten times or more. The chain recombines TRBV18 with TRBJ2-7; no definite D call. Germline CDR1 KGHSH, CDR2 LQKENI. The V end lost 3 bases, the J end lost 5 bases, and 11 bases lay between the germline ends. The CDR3 is made up of 13 amino acids. CDR3 coding DNA: TGTGCCAGCTCACCTAACGTGGGAAACGAGCAGTACTTC. This encodes CASSPNVGNEQYF.

The V call is TRBV20-1, the J call TRBJ2-7; weak D call: TRBD2 (6 bases). Trimming shortened V by 3 bases and J by 6 bases, and 18 bases separated the two germline ends. This CDR3 has 14 residues. Per the germline V gene, CDR1 is DFQATT and CDR2 is SNEGSKA (reference sequence). CDR3 loop: CSASLGTWVSEQYF. As DNA, the CDR3 is TGCAGTGCTAGTTTAGGGACTTGGGTGTCCGAGCAGTACTTC.

This clonotype came up many times. V usage is TRBV7-9 and J usage is TRBJ2-7; TRBD1 might be the D (5 bases). Germline-derived CDR1 and CDR2 are SEHNR and FQNEAQ (reference sequence). This CDR3 comprises 16 residues. V gave up 0 bases and J gave up 4 bases, with 16 bases separating them. CDR3 sequence (DNA): TGTGCCAGCAGCTTAGCCCTCCCAGGGCCGGATTACGAGCAGTACTTC. This gives the protein CASSLALPGPDYEQYF.

In its sample, this clonotype was seen many times. The rearrangement uses TRBV7-9 and TRBJ2-4; TRBD2 aligns across 11 bases. The CDR3 spans 16 residues. Germline V lookup: CDR1 SEHNR, CDR2 FQNEAQ (reference sequence). The V segment lost 5 bases and the J segment 0 bases; nucleotides outside the gene matches: 3. The CDR3 protein is CASSLGLAGAKNIQYF. CDR3 sequence (DNA): TGTGCCAGCAGCCTCGGACTAGCGGGAGCCAAAAACATTCAGTACTTC. The full variable domain, rest sourced from reference TRBV7-9 and TRBJ2-4, is DTGVSQNPRHKITKRGQNVTFRCDPISEHNRLYWYRQTLGQGPEFLTYFQNEAQLEKSRLLSDRFSAERPKGSFSTLEIQRTEQGDSAMYLCASSLGLAGAKNIQYFGAGTRLSVL.

The rearrangement links TRBV29-1 to TRBJ2-7; D might be TRBD2 (5 bases). This CDR3 has 12 residues. Germline V gene sequence: CDR1 SQVTM, CDR2 ANQGSEA. V lost 7 bases and J lost 3, with 13 bases in between. The CDR3 DNA is TGCAGCGCTGGGAGCAGTGTCTACGAGCAGTACTTC. Protein sequence: CSAGSSVYEQYF.

V and J are TRBV10-1 and TRBJ2-3; D is uncertain. The CDR3 totals 13 residues. Trimming took 0 bases from V and 3 from J, leaving 4 bases between them. Germline values: CDR1 WNHNN, CDR2 SYGVQD (reference sequence). CDR3 sequence reads: CASSESSTDTQYF. The CDR3 nucleotides are TGCGCCAGCAGTGAGTCCTCTACAGATACGCAGTATTTT.

In this sample, this clonotype turned up a few times. The chain uses TRBV11-2 and TRBJ2-1, with D perhaps matching TRBD2 (6 bases). With 2 bases removed from V and 3 bases from J, the gap between germline ends came to 8 bases. Germline assignment: CDR1 SGHAT and CDR2 FQNNGV. The CDR3 spans 14 residues. This chain's CDR3 is CASSLSSDYNEQFF. CDR3 bases: TGTGCCAGCAGCTTATCTAGCGACTACAATGAGCAGTTCTTC.

In the case of this clonotype: A clone one base away is much larger, so this may be a read error. In this CDR3 the conserved last residue, phenylalanine or tryptophan, is missing, so a read error is likely. The chain joins TRBV5-1 to TRBJ2-7, with 12 bases aligning to TRBD2. This CDR3 contains 18 residues. In germline, CDR1 is SGHRS, CDR2 YFSETQ. Trimming at V came to 0 bases and at J to 9 bases, leaving 16 bases not matched to a gene. CDR3 sequence reads: CASSLEGPTSGRLPGQYL. The CDR3 DNA reads TGCGCCAGCAGCTTGGAAGGCCCAACTAGCGGGAGGTTGCCAGGGCAGTACTTG.

The J gene is TRBJ2-2, the V gene TRBV14; 8 nucleotides agree with TRBD2. J lost 0 bases, V lost 3 bases, and 6 bases had no gene match. Germline-derived CDR1 and CDR2 are SGHDN and FVKESK. The CDR3 has 17 amino acids. The CDR3 loop is CASSQSWREANTGELFF. As DNA, the CDR3 is TGTGCCAGCAGCCAGAGCTGGCGGGAGGCGAACACCGGGGAGCTGTTTTTT.

This clonotype showed up many times. The chain links TRBV6-1 to TRBJ2-1, with TRBD2 as a possible D gene (5 bases). With 0 bases removed from V and 7 bases from J, the gap between germline ends came to 16 bases. The germline V gene encodes CDR1 MNHNS and CDR2 SASEGT. CDR3 size: 16 residues. CDR3 DNA sequence: TGTGCCAGCAGTGAAGCGTCGGACTTCTCCCCGAATGAGCAGTTCTTC. This gives the protein CASSEASDFSPNEQFF.